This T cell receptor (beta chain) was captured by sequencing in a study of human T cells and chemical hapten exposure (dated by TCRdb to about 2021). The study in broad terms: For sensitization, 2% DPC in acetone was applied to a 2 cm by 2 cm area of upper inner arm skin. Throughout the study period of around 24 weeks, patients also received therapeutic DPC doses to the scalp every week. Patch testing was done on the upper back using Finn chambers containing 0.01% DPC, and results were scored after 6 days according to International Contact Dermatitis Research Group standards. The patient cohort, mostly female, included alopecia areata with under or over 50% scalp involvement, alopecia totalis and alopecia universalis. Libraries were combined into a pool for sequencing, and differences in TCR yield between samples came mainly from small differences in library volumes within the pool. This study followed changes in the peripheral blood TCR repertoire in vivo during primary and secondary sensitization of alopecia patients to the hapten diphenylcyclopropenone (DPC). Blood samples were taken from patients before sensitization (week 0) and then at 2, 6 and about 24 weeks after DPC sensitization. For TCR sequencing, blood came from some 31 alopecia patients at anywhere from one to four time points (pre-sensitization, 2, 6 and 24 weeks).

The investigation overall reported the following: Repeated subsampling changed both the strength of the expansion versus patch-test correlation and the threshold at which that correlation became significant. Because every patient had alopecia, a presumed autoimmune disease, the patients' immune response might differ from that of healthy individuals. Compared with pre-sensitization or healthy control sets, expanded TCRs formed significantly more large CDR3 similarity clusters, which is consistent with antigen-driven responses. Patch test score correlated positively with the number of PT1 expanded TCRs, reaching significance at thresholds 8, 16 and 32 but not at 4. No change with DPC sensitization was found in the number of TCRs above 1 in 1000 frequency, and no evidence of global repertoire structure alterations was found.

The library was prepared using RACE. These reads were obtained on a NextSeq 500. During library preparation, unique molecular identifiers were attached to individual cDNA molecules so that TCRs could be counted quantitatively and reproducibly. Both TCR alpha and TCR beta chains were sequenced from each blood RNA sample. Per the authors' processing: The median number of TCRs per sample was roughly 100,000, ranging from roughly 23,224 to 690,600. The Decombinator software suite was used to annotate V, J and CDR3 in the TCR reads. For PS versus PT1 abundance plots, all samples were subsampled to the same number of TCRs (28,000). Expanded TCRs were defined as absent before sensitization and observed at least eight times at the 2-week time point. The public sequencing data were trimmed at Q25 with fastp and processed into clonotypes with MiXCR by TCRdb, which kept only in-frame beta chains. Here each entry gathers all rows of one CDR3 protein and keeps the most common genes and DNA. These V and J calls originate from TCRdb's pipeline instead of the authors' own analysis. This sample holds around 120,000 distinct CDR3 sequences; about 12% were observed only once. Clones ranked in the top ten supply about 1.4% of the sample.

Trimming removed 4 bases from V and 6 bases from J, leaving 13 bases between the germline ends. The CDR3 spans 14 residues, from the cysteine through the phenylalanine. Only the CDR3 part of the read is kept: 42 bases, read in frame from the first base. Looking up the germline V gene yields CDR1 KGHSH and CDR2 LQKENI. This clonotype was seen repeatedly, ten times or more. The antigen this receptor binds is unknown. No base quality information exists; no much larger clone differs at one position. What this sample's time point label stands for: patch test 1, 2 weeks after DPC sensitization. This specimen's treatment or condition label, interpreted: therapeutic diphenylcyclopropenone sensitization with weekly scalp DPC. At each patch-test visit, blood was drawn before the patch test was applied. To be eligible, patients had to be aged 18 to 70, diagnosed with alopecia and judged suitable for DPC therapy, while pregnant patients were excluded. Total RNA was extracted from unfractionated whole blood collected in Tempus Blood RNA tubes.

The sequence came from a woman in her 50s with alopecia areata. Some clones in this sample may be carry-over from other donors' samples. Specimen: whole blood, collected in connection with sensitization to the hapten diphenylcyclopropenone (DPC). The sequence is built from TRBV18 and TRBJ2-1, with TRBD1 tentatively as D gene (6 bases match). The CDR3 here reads CASSLSEGGNEQFF. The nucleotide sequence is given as TGTGCCAGCTCACTATCCGAAGGGGGCAATGAGCAGTTCTTC.